The rows below give T cell receptor beta chains drawn from one sample of a study of beta chain features in type 1 diabetes. Libraries were prepared by immunoSEQ multiplex PCR; TCRdb keeps only in-frame clonotypes and omits some of them. The table lists 900,000 or so clones, roughly 15% of them singletons, with 0.02% to 0.03% in the top ten. Material: naive CD4+ T cells from blood. These receptors were taken from a woman between 18 and 30 years old in good health. Each CDR3 is given with its conserved first and last residue. D genes are given only for firm matches. Not every row has a clone size; where given, it reads once, few, many or a size class.

13	.	.	TRBV19	TRBJ2-5	TGTGCCAGTAGTCGGGACTTGAAAGAGACCCAGTACTTC	CASSRDLKETQYF
15	TRBD1	.	TRBV5-1	TRBJ2-2	TGCGCCAGCAGCAACGGACAGGCGAACACCGGGGAGCTGTTTTTT	CASSNGQANTGELFF
14	.	.	TRBV18	TRBJ1-2	TGTGCCAGCTCACCACCGTCGGGCGGATCTGGCTACACCTTC	CASSPPSGGSGYTF
16	.	few	TRBV4-3	TRBJ2-3	TGCGCCAGCAGCCAAGACCCGGGACTTACCACAGATACGCAGTATTTT	CASSQDPGLTTDTQYF
13	.	few	TRBV10-3	TRBJ2-5	TGTGCCATCAGCCCTAGCTACCAAGAGACCCAGTACTTC	CAISPSYQETQYF
16	.	.	TRBV4-3	TRBJ1-2	TGCGCCAGCAGCCAAGATTTGGGACCGTACTCGCATGGCTACACCTTC	CASSQDLGPYSHGYTF
15	.	few	TRBV6-6	TRBJ1-1	TGTGCCAGCAGCCCGGGGAATACGTGGAACACTGAAGCTTTCTTT	CASSPGNTWNTEAFF
15	TRBD2	.	TRBV7-9	TRBJ2-2	TGTGCCAGCAGCTCGGGACTAGCGGGATCCGGGGAGCTGTTTTTT	CASSSGLAGSGELFF
17	.	few	TRBV19	TRBJ1-5	TGTGCCAGTAGTAGTCTTCAGCTCGGTTATAGCAATCAGCCCCAGCATTTT	CASSSLQLGYSNQPQHF
15	TRBD1	.	TRBV6-6	TRBJ2-2	TGTGCCAGCACGGGAAGGGACAGCCTCACCGGGGAGCTGTTTTTT	CASTGRDSLTGELFF
13	.	.	TRBV7-9	TRBJ2-5	TGTGCCAGCAGCTTAGCGCTAGTAGCTGAGCAGTACTTC	CASSLALVAEQYF
19	TRBD2	.	TRBV2	TRBJ2-3	TGTGCCAGCAGCCATTCACTGGGCGGGGGAGTCCGGGGCACAGATACGCAGTATTTT	CASSHSLGGGVRGTDTQYF
13	.	few	TRBV29-1	TRBJ2-7	TGCAGCGTTGCCAGGTCCCTCTCCTACGAGCAGTACTTC	CSVARSLSYEQYF
16	.	.	TRBV15	TRBJ2-3	TGTGCCACCAGCAGAGATATTGGGGAACCCACAGATACGCAGTATTTT	CATSRDIGEPTDTQYF
15	.	.	TRBV7-9	TRBJ1-4	TGTGCCAGCAGCTCGGGACCTGCAACTAATGAAAAACTGTTTTTT	CASSSGPATNEKLFF
14	TRBD2	few	TRBV29-1	TRBJ2-3	TGCAGCGTTTCCGCGGGAGCGCCCGCAGATACGCAGTATTTT	CSVSAGAPADTQYF
16	TRBD1	.	TRBV28	TRBJ2-6	TGTGCCAGCAGTCCGTGGACAGGGGTCGGGGCCAACGTCCTGACTTTC	CASSPWTGVGANVLTF
10	.	few	TRBV2	TRBJ2-5	TGTGCCAGCAGTGAGAAGACCCAGTACTTC	CASSEKTQYF
13	.	.	TRBV28	TRBJ1-5	TGTGCCAGCAGGGGCTCGGGGTGGCAGCCCCAGCATTTT	CASRGSGWQPQHF
15	TRBD2	few	TRBV6-5	TRBJ2-5	TGTGCCAGCAGTTACGAATCGCTAGCGGGTGGGACCCAGTACTTC	CASSYESLAGGTQYF
16	TRBD2	few	TRBV11-2	TRBJ2-2	TGTGCCAGCAGGAATCCGGGACTAGTGTTCACCGGGGAGCTGTTTTTT	CASRNPGLVFTGELFF
15	TRBD1	.	TRBV5-1	TRBJ2-7	TGCGCCAGCAGCTTGGGCGGACAGGGCCCCTACGAGCAGTACTTC	CASSLGGQGPYEQYF
12	.	.	TRBV19	TRBJ2-1	TGTGCCAGTAGTATAGGTCCGGGTCCCTTTTTCTTC	CASSIGPGPFFF
15	.	.	TRBV7-2	TRBJ2-7	TGTGCCAGCAGCTTATTGTCCAGCGTCACCTACGAGCAGTACTTC	CASSLLSSVTYEQYF
14	.	few	TRBV6-6	TRBJ2-5	TGTGCCAGCAGTTACTCGAGGATCCGGGAGACCCAGTACTTC	CASSYSRIRETQYF